A single sample is the source of the 22 T cell receptor beta chains below, sequenced in a study of blood T cell repertoires in COVID-19. This table comes from immunoSEQ multiplex PCR, and its TCRdb copy is limited to in-frame clones, with some not included. Of 110,000 or so clones in the sample, around 85% were seen once. The sample comprised peripheral blood. The receptors here all came from a man aged 65 to 85 who had recovered from COVID-19.

The chain links TRBV18 to TRBJ2-7, with D maybe TRBD1 (5 bases). The germline V gene encodes CDR1 KGHSH and CDR2 LQKENI. V was pared by 2 bases and J by 0 bases, with 14 bases between. The CDR3 is 16 residues long. CDR3 protein: CASSPLADTSSYEQYF. Here the CDR3 DNA reads TGTGCCAGCTCACCATTGGCGGACACAAGCTCCTACGAGCAGTACTTC.

The gene calls are TRBV4-2 and TRBJ2-1, with a possible D match to TRBD2 (6 bases). Germline lookup yields CDR1 LGHNA and CDR2 YNFKEQ. The CDR3 has 13 amino acids. Trimming stripped 4 bases from V and 8 bases from J, with 12 bases between. The CDR3 is CASSLRLDYEQFF. CDR3 nucleotides: TGTGCCAGCAGCCTCCGACTAGACTATGAGCAGTTCTTC.

The sample holds one count of this clone. The chain employs TRBV27 and TRBJ1-6, with TRBD1 as a possible D gene (6 bases). This CDR3 contains 15 residues. The germline V gene has CDR1 MNHEY and CDR2 SMNVEV (reference sequence). V shed 4 bases and J shed 8 bases, with 15 bases lying between them. The CDR3 loop is CASSSTGLEDSPLHF. The CDR3 nucleotides are TGTGCCAGCAGTTCCACAGGGCTGGAGGATTCACCCCTCCACTTT.

The rearrangement links TRBV19 to TRBJ1-1; 7 bases line up with TRBD1. This CDR3 is built from 16 residues. The junction had 9 bases not matched to a gene; V was cut back by 5 bases and J by 0 bases. From germline, CDR1 is LNHDA and CDR2 SQIVND (reference sequence). The CDR3 DNA reads TGTGCCAGTAGTCGCCGGACAGGCGCCATGAACACTGAAGCTTTCTTT. This codes for CASSRRTGAMNTEAFF.

The chain is built from TRBV11-3 and TRBJ2-3; 10 bases agree with TRBD2. CDR1 is SGHNT and CDR2 is YENEEA in the germline V gene. Trimming took 5 bases from V and 5 from J; bases not matched to a gene: 7. The CDR3 loop spans 15 amino acids. Here the CDR3 DNA reads TGTGCCAGCAGCCCTCGAGCGGGGGGGCGAGATACGCAGTATTTT. Its translation: CASSPRAGGRDTQYF.

The chain carries TRBV27 and TRBJ2-1; TRBD2 matches 13 bases. Germline V CDR1 and CDR2: MNHEY, SMNVEV (reference sequence). With V trimmed by 3 bases and J by 14 bases, 7 bases remained unmatched. The CDR3 consists of 14 residues. The CDR3 is CASSFGLAGAAKFF. Written as DNA, the CDR3 is TGTGCCAGCAGTTTCGGACTAGCGGGGGCCGCCAAGTTCTTC.

A few counts support this clone. The chain recombines TRBV9 with TRBJ1-2, with a possible D match to TRBD1 (5 bases). Trimming cost V 2 bases and J 7 bases, with 15 bases left between them. This CDR3 is built from 14 residues. The germline gives CDR1 SGDLS, CDR2 YYNGEE. CDR3 sequence (DNA): TGTGCCAGCAGCGTGGTAGGGACCGGGAGTGGCTACACCTTC. Protein product: CASSVVGTGSGYTF.

The chain combines TRBV5-5 with TRBJ1-1; D is uncertain. The length of the CDR3 is 12 residues. CDR1 is SGHKS, CDR2 YYEKEE, per germline (reference sequence). V lost 0 bases and J lost 9, with 9 bases in between. DNA for the CDR3: TGTGCCAGCAGCTTGGAAGGACTGAAAGCTTTCTTT. It codes for CASSLEGLKAFF. The whole variable domain, remainder taken from reference TRBV5-5 and TRBJ1-1, is DAGVTQSPTHLIKTRGQQVTLRCSPISGHKSVSWYQQVLGQGPQFIFQYYEKEERGRGNFPDRFSARQFPNYSSELNVNALLLGDSALYLCASSLEGLKAFFGQGTRLTVV.

V gene TRBV18 combines with J gene TRBJ1-1, with D unclear. Between the trimmed V and J ends, which lost 1 base and 0 bases, there was a span of 9 bases. CDR1 KGHSH and CDR2 LQKENI come from the germline V gene. The length of the CDR3 is 15 residues. CDR3 coding DNA: TGTGCCAGCTCACCACGATCGGGTCTGAACACTGAAGCTTTCTTT. Encoded protein: CASSPRSGLNTEAFF. Drawing the rest from reference TRBV18 and TRBJ1-1, the complete variable domain is NAGVMQNPRHLVRRRGQEARLRCSPMKGHSHVYWYRQLPEEGLKFMVYLQKENIIDESGMPKERFSAEFPKEGPSILRIQQVVRGDSAAYFCASSPRSGLNTEAFFGQGTRLTVV.

This clone turned up a few times. The chain couples TRBV5-1 to TRBJ2-2; D possibly corresponds to TRBD1 (6 bases). V lost 0 bases and J lost 7, with 7 bases in between. Germline CDR1 reads SGHRS; CDR2 reads YFSETQ. CDR3 length equals 13 residues. The CDR3 DNA is TGCGCCAGCAGCTTGGTCAGGGGCGGGGAGCTGTTTTTT. Translating gives CASSLVRGGELFF.

The chain recombines TRBV19 with TRBJ2-3; TRBD2 matches at 12 bases. The CDR3 sequence is 17 residues long. Germline V lookup: CDR1 LNHDA, CDR2 SQIVND (reference sequence). V dropped 2 bases and J dropped 4; count of bases not matched to a gene: 7. CDR3 in amino acids: CASSIRLAGGPSDTQYF. CDR3 bases: TGTGCCAGTAGTATACGGCTAGCGGGAGGGCCATCAGATACGCAGTATTTT.

The gene calls are TRBV28 and TRBJ2-2, with D possibly TRBD2 on 6 matching bases. CDR3 length: 15 amino acids. With 3 bases removed from V and 1 base from J, the gap between germline ends came to 9 bases. The V gene's germline CDR1 is MDHEN and CDR2 SYDVKM. The CDR3: CASSFPGENTGELFF. Written as DNA, the CDR3 is TGTGCCAGCAGTTTTCCGGGGGAGAACACCGGGGAGCTGTTTTTT.

This clone was recorded only once. The chain carries TRBV7-2 and TRBJ2-7; 8 bases map to TRBD2. J lost 4 bases, V lost 4 bases, and 12 bases had no gene match. CDR1 is SGHTA and CDR2 is FQGNSA in the germline V gene. The CDR3 length is 16 residues. The CDR3 DNA reads as TGTGCCAGCAGCTCCGGGACTAGACTTGGGGCGTACGAGCAGTACTTC. Protein product: CASSSGTRLGAYEQYF.

The rearrangement joins TRBV11-2 to TRBJ2-5; 8 nucleotides align to TRBD1. The V and J ends lost 2 bases and 2 bases, in that order; junction bases with no gene match: 13. The CDR3 spans 18 residues. Per germline, CDR1 SGHAT and CDR2 FQNNGV. The CDR3, as DNA: TGTGCCAGCAGCTTACTCTTCCCGCGGACAGGGAAACAAGAGACCCAGTACTTC. Protein sequence: CASSLLFPRTGKQETQYF.

The chain carries TRBV5-4 and TRBJ2-6; the D gene is possibly TRBD2 (6 bases). The V and J ends lost 4 bases and 3 bases respectively, with 14 bases between them. The germline V gene encodes CDR1 SGHNT and CDR2 YYREEE (reference sequence). CDR3 length: 16 amino acids. In nucleotides, the CDR3 is TGTGCCAGCAGCCCTGGGGGGTGGCGTGGGGCCAACGTCCTGACTTTC. This gives the protein CASSPGGWRGANVLTF.

The gene calls are TRBV5-1 and TRBJ2-5; TRBD2 matches 7 bases. CDR1 is SGHRS, CDR2 YFSETQ, per germline. The V gene end was trimmed by 2 bases and the J gene end by 3 bases; junction bases not matched to a gene: 4. There are 14 residues in the CDR3. The CDR3: CASSFWGGEETQYF. DNA for the CDR3: TGCGCCAGCAGCTTTTGGGGGGGAGAAGAGACCCAGTACTTC. Filled out from reference TRBV5-1 and TRBJ2-5, the complete variable domain reads KAGVTQTPRYLIKTRGQQVTLSCSPISGHRSVSWYQQTPGQGLQFLFEYFSETQRNKGNFPGRFSGRQFSNSRSEMNVSTLELGDSALYLCASSFWGGEETQYFGPGTRLLVL.

The rearrangement uses TRBV28 and TRBJ1-3; the match to TRBD1 covers 10 bases. The CDR3 sequence is 17 residues long. From germline, CDR1 is MDHEN and CDR2 SYDVKM. With 5 bases clipped from V and 0 bases from J, the junction kept 7 bases outside the gene matches. The CDR3 DNA reads as TGTGCCAGCAGTCCCCGACAGGGGGCTTTCTCTGGAAACACCATATATTTT. Protein: CASSPRQGAFSGNTIYF.

V gene TRBV5-4 combines with J gene TRBJ1-2, with 9 bases lining up with TRBD1. Germline CDR1 and CDR2: SGHNT and YYREEE (reference sequence). The CDR3 contains 15 residues. Trimming cost V 4 bases and J 3 bases; bases outside gene matches: 7. The CDR3 DNA reads as TGTGCCAGCAGCCCTCGGGACAGGGCGGACTATGGCTACACCTTC. This sequence encodes CASSPRDRADYGYTF.

The chain uses TRBV7-2 and TRBJ1-2; 8 nucleotides agree with TRBD1. The germline CDR1 and CDR2 sequences are SGHTA and FQGNSA. The CDR3 is made up of 16 amino acids. V trimming: 1 base; J trimming: 0 bases; junction bases outside the gene matches: 4. The CDR3 DNA reads TGTGCCAGCAGCTTAGGGGGACAGGCGTCTAACTATGGCTACACCTTC. Encoded protein: CASSLGGQASNYGYTF.

This chain connects TRBV28 to TRBJ1-1; 10 bases fit TRBD1. V was clipped by 11 bases and J by 0 bases; unmatched bases: 3. Germline values: CDR1 MDHEN, CDR2 SYDVKM. This CDR3 spans 13 amino acids. CDR3 loop: CAGTGVMNTEAFF. The CDR3, as DNA: TGTGCCGGGACAGGGGTAATGAACACTGAAGCTTTCTTT.

The chain couples TRBV28 to TRBJ2-5; TRBD2 aligns across 7 bases. The ends lost 3 bases at V and 0 bases at J; junction bases unmatched: 10. The CDR3 covers 17 residues. The germline CDR1 and CDR2 sequences are MDHEN and SYDVKM. The CDR3 DNA reads as TGTGCCAGCAGTTTTATGAGGTGGGGGGGGTACCAAGAGACCCAGTACTTC. This encodes CASSFMRWGGYQETQYF.

This clone was seen a few times. The chain links TRBV10-3 to TRBJ1-5; the D gene is possibly TRBD1 (5 bases). Trimming removed 8 bases from V and 3 bases from J, with 8 bases in between. The CDR3 sequence is 12 residues long. Germline CDR1 is ENHRY and CDR2 is SYGVKD. The CDR3 protein is CAIGRDNQPQHF. CDR3 in DNA: TGTGCCATCGGCAGGGACAATCAGCCCCAGCATTTT.